This T cell receptor beta chain was retrieved from a study of T cell changes during pregnancy in multiple sclerosis. Germline CDR1 SGHRS, CDR2 YFSETQ. V was clipped by 4 bases and J by 1 base, with 12 bases between them. The CDR3 covers 14 residues. TCRdb's copy holds only in-frame clones and misses some; the assay was immunoSEQ multiplex PCR. In the table there are around 50,000 clones, approximately 87% of which are singletons. The rearrangement joins TRBV5-1 to TRBJ2-7; D not resolved. The sequenced material came from peripheral blood from another person, used as feeder cells. This TCR derives from a human donor whose cells served as feeder cells for cultures in a pregnancy study. As DNA, the CDR3 is TGCGCCAGCAGCGCCTTGGGGAATTCCTACGAGCAGTACTTC. It translates to CASSALGNSYEQYF. Based on the CDR3 plus reference TRBV5-1 and TRBJ2-7, the full variable domain is KAGVTQTPRYLIKTRGQQVTLSCSPISGHRSVSWYQQTPGQGLQFLFEYFSETQRNKGNFPGRFSGRQFSNSRSEMNVSTLELGDSALYLCASSALGNSYEQYFGPGTRLTVT.